This T cell receptor beta chain came from a study of vaccination effects on CD4 cells after COVID-19. CD4+ T cells specific for antigen were expanded with viral peptide pools by the ViraFEST assay before sequencing. Upon completion of 10 days in culture, CD4+ T cells were isolated. Nucleocapsid antibodies stayed negative before and after vaccination, showing no earlier SARS-CoV-2 infection. IL-2 medium was substituted for half the medium on days 3 and 7. The table came from immunoSEQ multiplex PCR; TCRdb's copy has only in-frame clones and leaves some out. The table lists 74,000 or so clones, 80% of them singletons, with 12% in the top ten. With respect to this clone: Its antigen remains unknown.

Findings and caveats of the study: Missing from the study were early post-infection timepoints, and its convalescent patients were few.

Trimming took off 3 bases at V and 4 bases at J, with 7 bases between the two ends. The CDR3 extends over 14 amino acids. Germline values: CDR1 MNHNS, CDR2 SASEGT. This TCR was sampled from a human donor who received a COVID-19 vaccine. Sequences were derived from CD4+ T cells from PBMCs cultured with SARS-CoV-2 spike peptides, sampled before COVID-19 vaccination. V and J are TRBV6-1 and TRBJ1-6; the D gene is possibly TRBD1 (5 bases). CDR3 bases: TGTGCCAGCAGTGAGGGGGGGTATAATTCACCCCTCCACTTT. It specifies CASSEGGYNSPLHF.